The 32 T cell receptor beta chains below all came from one sample that was sequenced in a study of T cell responses to AZD1222 COVID-19 vaccine (dated by TCRdb to the early 2020s). The label giving this sample's time point can be read as: about 28 days (+/-7) after the second vaccine dose. The treatment or condition label corresponds to: meningococcal conjugate vaccine given as trial control. The library was produced with the immunoSEQ multiplex PCR assay. TCRdb limited this immuneACCESS table to in-frame rearrangements with V and J called. A share of clones is missing; checked studies link under half to unresolved V genes, and the rest is unexplained. The sample profile shows 80,000 or so clones; 60% to 85% of them were found once. 25% to 30% of the sample rests with the top ten. This specimen was peripheral blood, taken 28 days after the second dose of the MenACWY control vaccine. The source is an adult who received the MenACWY meningococcal vaccine as a control.

The V and J genes are TRBV5-1 and TRBJ1-1; TRBD1 is a possible D gene (5 bases). Germline-derived CDR1 and CDR2 are SGHRS and YFSETQ. The CDR3 is 14 residues long. The germline V and J ends were trimmed by 5 bases and 7 bases, with 18 bases remaining between them. The CDR3 sequence: CASREQAASGEAFF. The CDR3 nucleotides are TGCGCCAGCAGGGAACAGGCCGCGAGTGGTGAAGCTTTCTTT.

This chain connects TRBV24-1 to TRBJ1-5; D gene ambiguous. Trimming took 3 bases from V and 6 from J, leaving 5 bases between them. This CDR3 spans 12 amino acids. The germline CDR1 and CDR2 sequences are KGHDR and SFDVKD. CDR3: CATSDGVQPQHF. DNA of the CDR3: TGTGCCACCAGTGATGGGGTTCAGCCCCAGCATTTT.

The rearrangement links TRBV18 to TRBJ1-2, with D perhaps TRBD1 (5 bases). CDR3 length: 15 amino acids. Trimming shortened V by 0 bases and J by 2 bases, and 10 bases separated the two germline ends. The germline V gene encodes CDR1 KGHSH and CDR2 LQKENI. CDR3 coding DNA: TGTGCCAGCTCACCACCATCGGGGACGAACTATGGCTACACCTTC. This gives the protein CASSPPSGTNYGYTF.

This chain joins TRBV5-1 and TRBJ1-4; D might be TRBD1 (5 bases). This CDR3 has 15 residues. With 0 bases removed from V and 7 bases from J, the gap between germline ends came to 13 bases. Germline V gene lookup returns CDR1 SGHRS and CDR2 YFSETQ. This CDR3 is CASSLEGSQGEKLFF. The CDR3 DNA follows: TGCGCCAGCAGCTTGGAGGGGTCGCAGGGTGAAAAACTGTTTTTT.

The chain couples TRBV19 to TRBJ1-1; TRBD1 is a possible D gene (6 bases). The CDR3 length is 12 residues. Trimming took 10 bases from V and 5 from J, leaving 14 bases between them. The germline V gene has CDR1 LNHDA and CDR2 SQIVND (reference sequence). CDR3 coding DNA: TGTGCCACCATTCGAGGGGGAACTGAAGCTTTCTTT. Translation gives CATIRGGTEAFF.

The CDR3 DNA sequence: TGTGCCAGCAGCTTAGTCCCGGGCAGGGGCACAGATACGCAGTATTTT. This codes for CASSLVPGRGTDTQYF. The rearrangement uses TRBV7-2 and TRBJ2-3, with D perhaps TRBD1 (5 bases). V lost 1 base to trimming and J lost 1 base, with 12 bases between them. The CDR3 covers 16 residues. CDR1 and CDR2 (germline): SGHTA, FQGNSA.

This clone was counted a few times. The V call is TRBV4-3, the J call TRBJ1-1, with D unclear. This CDR3 is 14 amino acids long. The V gene lost 1 base and the J gene lost 11 bases, with 17 bases spanning the gap. Germline CDR1 reads LGHNA; CDR2 reads YSLEER. The CDR3 here is CASSQGDRPGGAFF. In DNA, the CDR3 is TGCGCCAGCAGCCAAGGTGACCGACCCGGAGGGGCTTTCTTT.

The chain has TRBV18 and TRBJ1-1, with D possibly TRBD1 on 6 matching bases. The germline V and J ends were trimmed by 2 bases and 4 bases, with 11 bases remaining between them. This CDR3 comprises 14 residues. Germline assignment: CDR1 KGHSH and CDR2 LQKENI. DNA of the CDR3: TGTGCCAGCTCACCAAAACAGGGCGGCACTGAAGCTTTCTTT. It specifies CASSPKQGGTEAFF.

This sequence joins TRBV19 and TRBJ1-1, with D maybe TRBD1 (6 bases). CDR1 is LNHDA, CDR2 SQIVND, per germline (reference sequence). This CDR3 has 14 residues. Trimming removed 5 bases from V and 4 bases from J, with 14 bases in between. The CDR3 is CASSPTGTGTEAFF. DNA of the CDR3: TGTGCCAGTAGTCCAACAGGGACGGGCACTGAAGCTTTCTTT.

This chain links TRBV5-5 with TRBJ2-7, with TRBD1 as a possible D gene (6 bases). Germline V gene lookup returns CDR1 SGHKS and CDR2 YYEKEE (reference sequence). V was trimmed by 4 bases and J by 3 bases, leaving 14 bases between them. This CDR3 is built from 14 residues. This chain's CDR3 is CASSKSTGNYEQYF. The CDR3 coding sequence is TGTGCCAGCAGCAAGTCAACAGGGAACTACGAGCAGTACTTC. Full variable domain (missing parts from reference TRBV5-5 and TRBJ2-7): DAGVTQSPTHLIKTRGQQVTLRCSPISGHKSVSWYQQVLGQGPQFIFQYYEKEERGRGNFPDRFSARQFPNYSSELNVNALLLGDSALYLCASSKSTGNYEQYFGPGTRLTVT.

J is TRBJ2-1 and V is TRBV10-2; D uncertain. V shed 6 bases and J shed 2 bases, with 14 bases lying between them. Germline V gene data show CDR1 as WSHSY and CDR2 as SAAADI. The CDR3 runs 15 residues. This CDR3 reads CASRGNETPYNEQFF. Written as DNA, the CDR3 is TGCGCCAGCAGGGGTAACGAAACTCCCTACAATGAGCAGTTCTTC.

The J gene is TRBJ1-2, the V gene TRBV5-1; 7 nucleotides agree with TRBD1. The germline V gene encodes CDR1 SGHRS and CDR2 YFSETQ. J gave up 5 bases and V 4 bases, and 8 bases lay outside the gene matches. This CDR3 region has 14 residues. CDR3 protein: CASSEGQSLYGYTF. The CDR3 bases are TGCGCCAGCAGCGAGGGACAGAGTTTGTATGGCTACACCTTC.

The chain recombines TRBV12-3 or TRBV12-4 with TRBJ1-5; tentatively, D is TRBD1 (5 bases). V was trimmed by 6 bases and J by 6 bases, leaving 9 bases between them. The CDR3 is made up of 12 amino acids. This chain's CDR3 is CASRFRAQPQHF. DNA for the CDR3: TGTGCCAGCAGGTTCAGGGCTCAGCCCCAGCATTTT.

The rearrangement joins TRBV12-3 or TRBV12-4 to TRBJ1-2; TRBD1 matches 8 bases. The CDR3 runs to 13 residues. The V and J ends lost 5 bases and 8 bases, in that order; junction bases with no gene match: 7. The CDR3 is CASSLDRERGYTF. In DNA form, the CDR3 reads TGTGCCAGCAGTCTGGACAGGGAACGAGGCTACACCTTC.

This clone was detected once. The chain recombines TRBV27 with TRBJ2-1; 7 bases agree with TRBD2. Germline loops: CDR1 MNHEY, CDR2 SMNVEV (reference sequence). This CDR3 has 11 amino acids. V was clipped by 6 bases and J by 15 bases; unmatched bases: 8. The CDR3 DNA reads TGTGCCAGCAGAAGCGGACTAGTTTCGTTCTTC. Protein: CASRSGLVSFF.

The V gene is TRBV28, the J gene TRBJ1-3, with no clear D. This CDR3 is 13 amino acids long. The V end lost 8 bases, the J end lost 0 bases, and 8 bases lay between the germline ends. Germline CDR1 MDHEN, CDR2 SYDVKM. As DNA, the CDR3 is TGTGCCAGCTATTCTCCCTCTGGAAACACCATATATTTT. This translates into CASYSPSGNTIYF.

This chain links TRBV5-1 with TRBJ2-3; the match to TRBD2 covers 8 bases. The CDR3 is 14 residues long. The J segment lost 1 base and the V segment lost 6 bases, leaving 4 bases of the junction unmatched. CDR1 is SGHRS and CDR2 is YFSETQ in the germline V gene. CDR3 amino acids: CASNPAGGTDTQYF. The CDR3 nucleotides are TGCGCCAGCAACCCAGCGGGAGGCACAGATACGCAGTATTTT.

This chain uses TRBV6-2 or TRBV6-3 with TRBJ1-4; perhaps TRBD1 as D (6 bases). The CDR3 runs 16 residues. Germline values: CDR1 MNHEY, CDR2 SVGEGT. Trimming took off 5 bases at V and 4 bases at J, with 17 bases between the two ends. The CDR3 loop is CASSRGTGTNNEKLFF. The DNA of the CDR3 is TGTGCCAGCAGTCGCGGTACCGGGACAAATAATGAAAAACTGTTTTTT.

The chain is built from TRBV7-8 and TRBJ2-7, with 7 bases lining up with TRBD1. Per germline, CDR1 SGHVS and CDR2 FQNEAQ. The junction had 3 bases not matched to a gene; V was cut back by 1 base and J by 3 bases. The CDR3 contains 14 residues. The CDR3 sequence: CASSLERGHYEQYF. For the CDR3, the DNA is TGTGCCAGCAGCTTAGAAAGGGGGCACTACGAGCAGTACTTC.

The chain combines TRBV6-5 with TRBJ2-2; D might be TRBD1 (6 bases). Germline V CDR1 and CDR2: MNHEY, SVGAGI. CDR3 length: 14 amino acids. V was trimmed by 10 bases and J by 4 bases, leaving 16 bases between them. Here the CDR3 reads CAIQGLRGTGELFF. CDR3 nucleotides: TGTGCCATCCAGGGGTTACGGGGCACCGGGGAGCTGTTTTTT.

The J gene is TRBJ1-1, the V gene TRBV6-2 or TRBV6-3; maybe TRBD1 (6 bases). V was shortened by 6 bases and J by 4 bases, with 18 bases between the two germline ends. Looked up from germline, CDR1 is MNHEY and CDR2 is SVGEGT. The CDR3 spans 15 residues. In nucleotides, the CDR3 is TGTGCCAGCAGCCAGGATACAGGGTGGAGCACTGAAGCTTTCTTT. The encoded protein is CASSQDTGWSTEAFF.

The chain is built from TRBV27 and TRBJ1-3; 8 nucleotides line up with TRBD1. The V gene end was trimmed by 5 bases and the J gene end by 3 bases; junction bases not matched to a gene: 6. CDR1 is MNHEY, CDR2 SMNVEV, per germline (reference sequence). CDR3 size: 15 residues. Here the CDR3 reads CASSPQGGDGNTIYF. The CDR3 DNA is TGTGCCAGCAGTCCACAGGGGGGTGATGGAAACACCATATATTTT.

CDR3 DNA: TGTGCCAGCAGCCACAACCGGGGTTTTGAAGCTTTCTTT. Protein sequence: CASSHNRGFEAFF. The chain couples TRBV5-4 to TRBJ1-1; D gene unclear. The CDR3 totals 13 residues. Trimming removed 4 bases from V and 7 bases from J, with 14 bases in between. The germline V gene has CDR1 SGHNT and CDR2 YYREEE (reference sequence).

The chain couples TRBV4-2 to TRBJ1-3; tentatively, D is TRBD1 (5 bases). The germline V and J ends were trimmed by 4 bases and 4 bases, with 11 bases remaining between them. The germline gives CDR1 LGHNA, CDR2 YNFKEQ. The CDR3 length is 14 residues. CDR3 in DNA: TGTGCCAGCAGCCGGGACCTACAGGGAAACACCATATATTTT. Protein sequence: CASSRDLQGNTIYF.

The CDR3 here is CASSSALYREPYQPQHF. The CDR3 DNA is TGTGCCAGCAGTTCCGCTTTGTACAGGGAACCCTATCAGCCCCAGCATTTT. The chain has TRBV6-2 or TRBV6-3 and TRBJ1-5; weak D call: TRBD1 (6 bases). Per the germline V gene, CDR1 is MNHEY and CDR2 is SVGEGT. The V end was cut by 4 bases, the J end by 5 bases, with 21 bases between. The CDR3 extends over 17 amino acids.

The chain couples TRBV19 to TRBJ2-1; D perhaps matches TRBD2 (6 bases). V was trimmed by 3 bases and J by 4 bases, leaving 13 bases between them. Germline values: CDR1 LNHDA, CDR2 SQIVND (reference sequence). There are 15 residues in the CDR3. The CDR3 bases are TGTGCCAGTAGTATGGACGGGACTGAGTACAATGAGCAGTTCTTC. Protein sequence: CASSMDGTEYNEQFF.

The chain recombines TRBV19 with TRBJ2-7; either TRBD1 or TRBD2 may supply D (6 bases each). V lost 8 bases and J 3 bases, leaving 14 bases between the germline ends. The CDR3 is made up of 13 amino acids. The germline V gene encodes CDR1 LNHDA and CDR2 SQIVND (reference sequence). The CDR3 sequence is CASRETGHYEQYF. In nucleotides, the CDR3 is TGTGCCAGTCGGGAGACAGGACACTACGAGCAGTACTTC.

CDR3 in amino acids: CAWSRSRVYGYTF. The CDR3 DNA reads as TGTGCCTGGAGCCGTAGTAGGGTGTATGGCTACACCTTC. V is TRBV30 and J is TRBJ1-2; no firm D call. The germline V gene encodes CDR1 GTSNPN and CDR2 SVGIG (reference sequence). Deletions cut 3 bases from V and 5 bases from J, with 13 bases between. CDR3 size: 13 residues.

The CDR3 sequence: CASISDRASNYGYTF. CDR3 DNA: TGTGCCAGCATTTCTGACAGGGCCAGCAACTATGGCTACACCTTC. The rearrangement uses TRBV2 and TRBJ1-2; the match to TRBD1 covers 7 bases. J gave up 2 bases and V 7 bases, and 10 bases lay outside the gene matches. The CDR3 extends over 15 amino acids. From germline, CDR1 is SNHLY and CDR2 FYNNEI.

The chain employs TRBV6-5 and TRBJ1-6; D is unresolved. The CDR3 has 14 amino acids. Trimming took 7 bases from V and 7 from J, leaving 14 bases between them. The germline V gene has CDR1 MNHEY and CDR2 SVGAGI. The CDR3 nucleotides read TGTGCCAGCACCTTCCTGCTGGGGAATTCACCCCTCCACTTT. Translated, it gives CASTFLLGNSPLHF.

The rearrangement uses TRBV2 and TRBJ1-5, with D uncertain. V dropped 1 base and J dropped 6 bases, with 10 bases sitting between them. The CDR3 totals 14 residues. Germline lookup yields CDR1 SNHLY and CDR2 FYNNEI. CDR3: CASSEESVGQPQHF. Here the CDR3 DNA reads TGTGCCAGCAGTGAAGAGTCAGTGGGTCAGCCCCAGCATTTT.

This chain joins TRBV6-1 and TRBJ2-6; 7 bases map to TRBD1. Trimming removed 2 bases from V and 3 bases from J; junction bases left unmatched: 4. Germline V gene lookup returns CDR1 MNHNS and CDR2 SASEGT. CDR3 length: 16 amino acids. CDR3 nucleotides: TGTGCCAGCAGTGAACAGGGGGTTAGTGGGGCCAACGTCCTGACTTTC. Amino acids: CASSEQGVSGANVLTF.